This entry describes one TCR beta chain. Its antigen is not identified. This specimen comes from a study of shared clonotypes between healthy human individuals. Using immunoSEQ multiplex PCR, the repertoire was profiled, and TCRdb retains in-frame clones only, with some absent. The sample yields 1,400,000 or so clones, 98% seen once. Trimming removed 6 bases at V and 6 bases at J, with 12 bases between. The CDR3 runs 12 residues. CDR1 is SGHVS and CDR2 is FQNEAQ in the germline V gene. Points from the study as a whole: As a rule, naive subsets had a larger estimated richness than memory subsets. Rarefaction demonstrated incomplete sorted-subset sequencing despite large depth.

V gene TRBV7-8 combines with J gene TRBJ2-7, with a possible D match to TRBD2 (6 bases). The sample was naive CD4+ T cells sorted from blood. Subset noted: CD45RA+ positively selected. This sequence originates from a man under 40 in good health. CDR3 bases: TGTGCCAGCAGGGACGTGGGGGGCGAGCAGTACTTC. Its protein product is CASRDVGGEQYF.